This T cell receptor beta chain was observed in a study of blood T cell repertoires in COVID-19. This clone showed up just a few times. The V end lost 2 bases, the J end lost 2 bases, and 7 bases lay between the germline ends. The CDR3 extends over 13 amino acids. Per the germline V gene, CDR1 is KGHSH and CDR2 is LQKENI. Assay used: immunoSEQ multiplex PCR; TCRdb lists only in-frame clones, some missing. The sample holds about 170,000 clones, approximately 84% seen once. The sequence was collected from a woman of 80 years or more with COVID-19, enrolled during active disease. This chain connects TRBV18 to TRBJ2-7; D is unresolved. The sequenced sample consisted of peripheral blood. CDR3 in DNA: TGTGCCAGCTCACCATTACAGACCTACGAGCAGTACTTC. Its translation: CASSPLQTYEQYF.